This T cell receptor beta chain was documented in a study of T-cell reconstitution after alpha-beta-depleted transplantation in children. Findings of the study overall: By about two months after transplant, alpha-beta T cells reportedly arose from several hundred graft clones that had expanded. After transplant, high TCRbeta diversity at day 60 in some patients arose from surviving recipient T cells and thymic progenitors. At the one-year point after transplant, T-cell counts and TCRbeta diversity were found to come mostly from T cells that had been newly produced.

A library of TCRbeta sequences, prepared with unique molecular identifiers, was generated. TCRdb used MiXCR to reprocess the PCR reads, holding one entry per CDR3 protein. This sample yields about 610,000 distinct CDR3 sequences, of which 25% to 30% are seen a single time; just over 35% belongs to the top ten. V was clipped by 7 bases and J by 4 bases; unmatched bases: 13. This CDR3 has 16 amino acids. Per germline, CDR1 MDHEN and CDR2 SYDVKM. Worth noting for this clonotype: Its antigen remains unknown.

The material was PBMCs, obtained before TCRalphabeta/CD19-depleted stem cell transplant. The rearrangement joins TRBV28 to TRBJ2-3, with 8 positions matching TRBD2. This clonotype originated in a boy less than two years old with Wiskott-Aldrich syndrome, due to receive a stem cell transplant. The CDR3 spells CASTVYKSGSSDTQYF. CDR3 DNA: TGTGCCAGCACCGTCTACAAGAGCGGGAGTTCAGATACGCAGTATTTT.